This record looks at one T cell receptor beta chain sequence and its context. This clone was detected a few times. Its binding antigen is unknown. No per-base quality is available; no much larger clone lies one base away. CDR1 and CDR2, per the germline V gene, are MGHRA and YSYEKL. The V and J ends are trimmed by 4 bases and 3 bases, leaving 16 bases between them. Its CDR3 holds 15 amino acids, cysteine through phenylalanine. Solely the CDR3 DNA is kept, with 45 bases framed from the first base. The sample comes from a study of blood T cell repertoires in COVID-19 (dated by TCRdb to 2018 to 2020). Regarding the study in general: The collaborator samples originated in the United States, Italy and Spain and spanned the acute and convalescent phases of COVID-19. A freely available public database, intended as a resource for researchers studying the immune response to SARS-CoV-2, is where the repertoires were released. Sample metadata almost always included a de-identified subject ID, COVID-19 status, age in years and sex. Deeply sampled blood TCRbeta repertoires from subjects exposed to, actively infected with, or recovered from COVID-19 were included in the dataset. The prospective study material was composed of cDNA or gDNA derived from T cells, B-cell-depleted T cells, or PBMCs. Where available, HLA class I and class II types were taken from metadata supplied by the sample provider and were not determined by assay-based typing. Samples came from the ongoing ImmuneRACE study (first 160 participants) plus 1,254 subjects from 6 global collaborators. Study-level results and caveats: The quantity of clinical and demographic metadata differed by source and by participant and was supplied without curation.

TCRbeta CDR3 regions were amplified from genomic DNA by means of the immunoSEQ Assay, a bias-controlled multiplex PCR. As for the authors' bioinformatics: The number of nucleated cells in each sample was estimated by amplification of reference gene primers within the assay. Sequence reads were collapsed and filtered to measure the absolute abundance of every unique TCRbeta CDR3 rearrangement. Productive Simpson clonality was computed per sample as the square root of Simpson's diversity index over productive rearrangements. The table was pulled from immuneACCESS by TCRdb, which kept in-frame rearrangements only. Such tables lose some clones; where checked, under half of the loss comes from unresolved V genes, and the rest has no known cause. Clone size and the V and J calls come from that table; the DNA yielded D and trimming. The sample table lists around 49,000 clones, over 90% of them with a count of one. Of the sample, about 1% is held by the ten largest clones.

In Seattle, one collaborating source enrolled patients while the infection was active and tracked those patients longitudinally over the course of disease. Collaborating institutions collected whole blood in K2EDTA tubes following their own protocols. For TCRbeta analysis, collaborators shipped samples as frozen whole blood, isolated PBMCs, or DNA extracted from either of those sample types. Rearrangement joined TRBV4-1 to TRBJ2-7; a weak D assignment points to TRBD2 (7 bases agree). The clonotype was recovered from a man aged 55 to 70 with COVID-19, enrolled during active disease. Input material: peripheral blood. The encoded CDR3 is CASSPQGGFSYEQYF. The bases are TGCGCCAGCAGCCCACAGGGAGGGTTCAGCTACGAGCAGTACTTC.